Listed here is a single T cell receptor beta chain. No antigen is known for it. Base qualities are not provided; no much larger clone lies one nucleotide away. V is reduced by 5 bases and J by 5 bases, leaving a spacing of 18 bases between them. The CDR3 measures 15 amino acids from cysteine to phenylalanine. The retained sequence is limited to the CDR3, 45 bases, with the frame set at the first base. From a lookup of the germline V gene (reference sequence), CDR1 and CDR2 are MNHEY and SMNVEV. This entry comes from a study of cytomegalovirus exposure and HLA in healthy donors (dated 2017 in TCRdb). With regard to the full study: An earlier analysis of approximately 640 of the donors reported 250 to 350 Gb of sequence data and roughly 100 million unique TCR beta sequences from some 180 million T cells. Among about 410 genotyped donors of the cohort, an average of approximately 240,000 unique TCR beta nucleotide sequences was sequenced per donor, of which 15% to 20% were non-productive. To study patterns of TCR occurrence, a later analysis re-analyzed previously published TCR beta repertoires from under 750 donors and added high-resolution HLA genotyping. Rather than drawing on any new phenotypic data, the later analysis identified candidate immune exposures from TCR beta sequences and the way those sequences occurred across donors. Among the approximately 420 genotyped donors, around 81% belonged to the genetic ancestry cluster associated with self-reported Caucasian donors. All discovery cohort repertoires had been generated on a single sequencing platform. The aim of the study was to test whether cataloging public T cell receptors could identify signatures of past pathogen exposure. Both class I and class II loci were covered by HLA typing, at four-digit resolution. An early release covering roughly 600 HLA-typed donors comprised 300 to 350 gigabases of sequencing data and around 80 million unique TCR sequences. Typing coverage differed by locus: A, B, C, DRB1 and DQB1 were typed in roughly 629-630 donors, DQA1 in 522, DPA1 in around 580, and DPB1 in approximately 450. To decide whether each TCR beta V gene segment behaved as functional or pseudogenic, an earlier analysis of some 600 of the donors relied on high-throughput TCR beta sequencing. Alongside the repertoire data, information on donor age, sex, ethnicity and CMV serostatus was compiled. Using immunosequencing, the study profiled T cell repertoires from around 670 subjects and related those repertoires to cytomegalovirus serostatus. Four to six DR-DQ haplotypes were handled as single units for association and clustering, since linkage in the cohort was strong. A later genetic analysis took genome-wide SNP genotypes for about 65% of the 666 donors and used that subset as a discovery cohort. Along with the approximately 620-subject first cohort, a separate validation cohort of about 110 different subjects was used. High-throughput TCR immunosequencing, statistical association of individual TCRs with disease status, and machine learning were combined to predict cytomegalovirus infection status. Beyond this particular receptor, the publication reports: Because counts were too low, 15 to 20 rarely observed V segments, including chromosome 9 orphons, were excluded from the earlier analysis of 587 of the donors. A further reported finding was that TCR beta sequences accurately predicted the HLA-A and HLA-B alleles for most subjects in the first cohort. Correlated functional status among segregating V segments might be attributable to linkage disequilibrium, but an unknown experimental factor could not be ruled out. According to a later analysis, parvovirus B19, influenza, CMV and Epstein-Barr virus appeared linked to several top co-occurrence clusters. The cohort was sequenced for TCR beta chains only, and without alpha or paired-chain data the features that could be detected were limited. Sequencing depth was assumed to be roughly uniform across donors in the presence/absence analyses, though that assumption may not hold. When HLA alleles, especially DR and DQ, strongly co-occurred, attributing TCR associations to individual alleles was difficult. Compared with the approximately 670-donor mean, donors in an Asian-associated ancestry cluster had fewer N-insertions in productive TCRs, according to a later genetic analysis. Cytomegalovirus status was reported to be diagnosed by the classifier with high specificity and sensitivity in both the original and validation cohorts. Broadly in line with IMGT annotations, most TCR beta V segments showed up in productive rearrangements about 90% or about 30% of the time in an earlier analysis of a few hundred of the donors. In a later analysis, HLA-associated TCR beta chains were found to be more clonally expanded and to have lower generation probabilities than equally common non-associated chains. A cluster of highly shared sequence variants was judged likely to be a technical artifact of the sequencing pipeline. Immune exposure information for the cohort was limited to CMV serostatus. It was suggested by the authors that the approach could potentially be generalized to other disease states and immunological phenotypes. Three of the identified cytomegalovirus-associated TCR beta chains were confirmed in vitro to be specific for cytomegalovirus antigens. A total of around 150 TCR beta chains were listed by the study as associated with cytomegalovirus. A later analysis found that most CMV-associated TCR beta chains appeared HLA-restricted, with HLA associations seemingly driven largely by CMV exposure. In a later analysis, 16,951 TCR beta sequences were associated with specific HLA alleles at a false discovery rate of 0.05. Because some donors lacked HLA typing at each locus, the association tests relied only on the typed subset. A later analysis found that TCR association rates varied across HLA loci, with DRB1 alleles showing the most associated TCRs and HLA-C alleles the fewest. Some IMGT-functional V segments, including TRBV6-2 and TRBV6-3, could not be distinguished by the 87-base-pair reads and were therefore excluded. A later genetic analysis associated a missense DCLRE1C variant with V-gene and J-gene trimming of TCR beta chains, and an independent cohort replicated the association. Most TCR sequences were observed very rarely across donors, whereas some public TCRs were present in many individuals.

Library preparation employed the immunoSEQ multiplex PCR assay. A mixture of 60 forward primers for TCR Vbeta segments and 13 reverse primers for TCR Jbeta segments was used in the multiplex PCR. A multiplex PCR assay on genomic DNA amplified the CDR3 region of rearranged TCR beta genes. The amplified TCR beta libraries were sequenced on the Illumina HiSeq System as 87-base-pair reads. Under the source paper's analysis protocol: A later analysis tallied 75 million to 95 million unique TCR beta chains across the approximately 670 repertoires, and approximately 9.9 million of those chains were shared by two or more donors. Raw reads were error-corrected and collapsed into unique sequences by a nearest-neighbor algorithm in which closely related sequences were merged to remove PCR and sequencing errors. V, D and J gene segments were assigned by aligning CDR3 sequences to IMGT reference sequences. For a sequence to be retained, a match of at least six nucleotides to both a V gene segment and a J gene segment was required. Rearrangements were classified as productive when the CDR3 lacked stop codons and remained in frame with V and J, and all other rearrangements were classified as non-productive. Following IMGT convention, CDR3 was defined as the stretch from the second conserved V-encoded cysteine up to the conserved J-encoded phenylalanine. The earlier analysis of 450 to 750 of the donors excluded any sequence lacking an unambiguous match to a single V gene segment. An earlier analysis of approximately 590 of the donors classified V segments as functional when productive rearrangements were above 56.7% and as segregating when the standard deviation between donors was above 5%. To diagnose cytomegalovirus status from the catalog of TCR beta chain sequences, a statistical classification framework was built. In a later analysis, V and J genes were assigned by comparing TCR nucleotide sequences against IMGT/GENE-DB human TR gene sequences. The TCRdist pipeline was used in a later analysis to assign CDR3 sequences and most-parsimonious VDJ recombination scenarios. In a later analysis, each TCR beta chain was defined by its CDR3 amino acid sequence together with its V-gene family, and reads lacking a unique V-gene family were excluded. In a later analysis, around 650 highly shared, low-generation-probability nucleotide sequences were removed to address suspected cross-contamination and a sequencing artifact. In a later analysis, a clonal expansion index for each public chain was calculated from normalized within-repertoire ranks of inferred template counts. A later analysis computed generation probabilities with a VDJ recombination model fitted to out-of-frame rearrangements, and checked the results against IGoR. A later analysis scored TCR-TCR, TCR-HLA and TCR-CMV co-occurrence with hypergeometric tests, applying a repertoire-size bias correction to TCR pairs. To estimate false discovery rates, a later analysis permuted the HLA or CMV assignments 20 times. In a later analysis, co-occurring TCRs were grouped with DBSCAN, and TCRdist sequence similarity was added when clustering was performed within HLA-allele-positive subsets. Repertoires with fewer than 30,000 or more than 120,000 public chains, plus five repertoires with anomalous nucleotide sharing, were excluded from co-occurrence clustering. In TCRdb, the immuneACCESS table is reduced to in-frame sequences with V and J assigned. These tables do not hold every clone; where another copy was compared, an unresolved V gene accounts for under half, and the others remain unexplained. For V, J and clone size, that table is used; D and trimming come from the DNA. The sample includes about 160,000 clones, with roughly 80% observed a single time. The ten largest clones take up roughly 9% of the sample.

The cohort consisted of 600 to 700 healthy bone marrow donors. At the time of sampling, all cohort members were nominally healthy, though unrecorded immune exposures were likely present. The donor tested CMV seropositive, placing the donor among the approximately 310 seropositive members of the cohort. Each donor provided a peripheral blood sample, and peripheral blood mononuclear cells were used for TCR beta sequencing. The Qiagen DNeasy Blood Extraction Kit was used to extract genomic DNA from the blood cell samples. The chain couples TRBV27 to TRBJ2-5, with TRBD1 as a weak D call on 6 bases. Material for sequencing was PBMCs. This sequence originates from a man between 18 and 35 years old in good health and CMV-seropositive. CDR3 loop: CASSPRSWGQETQYF. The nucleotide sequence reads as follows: TGTGCCAGCAGTCCCCGGAGCTGGGGGCAGGAGACCCAGTACTTC.